These 29 T cell receptor beta chains came from one sample sequenced in a study of vaccination effects on CD4 cells after COVID-19. Using immunoSEQ multiplex PCR, the repertoire was profiled, and TCRdb retains in-frame clones only, with some absent. The sample carries over 80,000 clones, around four fifths recorded once. Their antigens are not known. Antigen-specific CD4+ T cells were expanded with viral peptide pools in the ViraFEST assay before sequencing. Having been cultured for roughly 11 days, the cells underwent CD4+ T cell isolation. Subjects were given two BNT162b2 or mRNA-1273 vaccine doses. The sample here was CD4+ T cells from PBMCs cultured with HCoV-OC43 spike peptides, taken after COVID-19 vaccination. Subset given: HCoV-OC43 spike overlapping peptide pool stimulation. The receptors derive from a human donor who received a COVID-19 vaccine.

This clone appeared once. The gene calls are TRBV3-1 (or the pseudogene TRBV3-2) and TRBJ1-4, with unresolved D. The germline V gene encodes CDR1 LGHDT and CDR2 YNNKEL (reference sequence). Trimming took 4 bases from V and 7 from J, leaving 13 bases between them. The CDR3 spans 14 residues. CDR3 amino acids: CASSLGYVGEKLFF. In DNA form, the CDR3 reads TGTGCCAGCAGCCTAGGATACGTGGGTGAAAAACTGTTTTTT.

The chain uses TRBV2 and TRBJ1-4; 7 bases map to TRBD1. Germline V lookup: CDR1 SNHLY, CDR2 FYNNEI. Trimming at V came to 3 bases and at J to 8 bases, leaving 6 bases not matched to a gene. The CDR3 is 14 amino acids. In DNA, the CDR3 is TGTGCCAGCAGTGACGACAGGGTAAACGAAAAACTGTTTTTT. Its protein product is CASSDDRVNEKLFF.

The chain combines TRBV29-1 with TRBJ2-2; D is ambiguous. Between the trimmed V and J ends, which lost 4 bases and 5 bases, there was a span of 5 bases. Germline CDR1 reads SQVTM; CDR2 reads ANQGSEA. The CDR3 sequence is 11 residues long. This CDR3 is CSVGGTGELFF. In DNA, the CDR3 is TGCAGCGTTGGAGGAACCGGGGAGCTGTTTTTT.

The gene calls are TRBV9 and TRBJ2-1, with 9 bases fitting TRBD1. V was pared by 0 bases and J by 7 bases, with 8 bases of the junction left unmatched. Germline V gene sequence: CDR1 SGDLS, CDR2 YYNGEE. The length of the CDR3 is 16 residues. As DNA, the CDR3 is TGTGCCAGCAGCGTAGCTCAACAGGGGGCTAGTAATGAGCAGTTCTTC. Translating it yields CASSVAQQGASNEQFF.

This chain links TRBV5-1 with TRBJ2-1; D may be TRBD1 (5 bases). Trimming took 0 bases from V and 5 from J, leaving 15 bases between them. This CDR3 comprises 16 residues. Germline CDR1 reads SGHRS; CDR2 reads YFSETQ. In DNA, the CDR3 is TGCGCCAGCAGCTTGGATGACAGTCTTTACCACAATGAGCAGTTCTTC. Protein sequence: CASSLDDSLYHNEQFF.

The rearrangement joins TRBV19 to TRBJ2-5; 8 bases are a match to TRBD1. V trimming: 4 bases; J trimming: 4 bases; junction bases outside the gene matches: 11. Germline loops: CDR1 LNHDA, CDR2 SQIVND (reference sequence). There are 16 residues in the CDR3. The CDR3 loop is CASSKAWTGQGETQYF. The CDR3 DNA reads TGTGCCAGTAGTAAGGCCTGGACAGGGCAAGGAGAGACCCAGTACTTC.

The chain carries TRBV7-2 and TRBJ1-2; D may be TRBD1 (5 bases). The CDR3 spans 14 residues. CDR1 and CDR2 (germline): SGHTA, FQGNSA. V lost 4 bases and J 1 base, leaving 10 bases between the germline ends. CDR3 sequence reads: CASSWTPNNYGYTF. DNA for the CDR3: TGTGCCAGCAGCTGGACACCGAATAACTATGGCTACACCTTC.

V gene TRBV9 combines with J gene TRBJ1-1, with TRBD1 identical over 8 bases. CDR3 size: 15 residues. V trimming: 1 base; J trimming: 1 base; junction bases outside the gene matches: 3. From germline, CDR1 is SGDLS and CDR2 YYNGEE. CDR3: CASSVSGTGNTEAFF. The CDR3 region has the DNA TGTGCCAGCAGCGTAAGTGGGACAGGGAACACTGAAGCTTTCTTT.

The genes are TRBV7-6 and TRBJ2-2; TRBD1 agrees at 10 bases. Germline CDR1 SGHVS, CDR2 FNYEAQ. This CDR3 is 16 amino acids long. With V trimmed by 5 bases and J by 3 bases, 6 bases remained unmatched. The CDR3 loop is CASSLGQGVDTGELFF. Written as DNA, the CDR3 is TGTGCCAGCAGCCTTGGACAGGGGGTGGACACCGGGGAGCTGTTTTTT.

The rearrangement uses TRBV3-1 (or the pseudogene TRBV3-2) and TRBJ1-1, with D uncertain. Trimming took off 0 bases at V and 4 bases at J, with 15 bases between the two ends. The CDR3 totals 16 residues. Germline lookup yields CDR1 LGHDT and CDR2 YNNKEL (reference sequence). CDR3 sequence: CASSQDRRASSTEAFF. In nucleotides, the CDR3 is TGTGCCAGCAGCCAAGATCGGAGGGCAAGCAGCACTGAAGCTTTCTTT.

The V gene is TRBV6-5, the J gene TRBJ1-1; possible D gene TRBD1, 5 bases. Germline V CDR1 and CDR2: MNHEY, SVGAGI. V was clipped by 8 bases and J by 2 bases, with 15 bases between them. CDR3 size: 14 residues. The CDR3 protein is CASQGYPSNTEAFF. The CDR3 DNA reads as TGTGCCAGCCAGGGATACCCCTCTAACACTGAAGCTTTCTTT.

V usage is TRBV6-5 and J usage is TRBJ2-7, with 10 bases aligning to TRBD2. CDR3 length: 14 residues. V lost 7 bases, J lost 0 bases, and 3 bases stayed unmatched. Per germline, CDR1 MNHEY and CDR2 SVGAGI. CDR3 amino acids: CASKSGGDSYEQYV. CDR3 DNA sequence: TGTGCCAGCAAAAGCGGGGGGGACTCCTACGAGCAGTACGTC.

Only a few counts were recorded for this clone. The genes are TRBV6-5 and TRBJ1-1; D possibly corresponds to TRBD1 (5 bases). This CDR3 is built from 15 residues. CDR1 and CDR2 (germline): MNHEY, SVGAGI. The ends were cut back, 0 bases at V and 0 bases at J, with 8 bases in the middle. The CDR3 DNA sequence: TGTGCCAGCAGTTACTCGCAGGGTTTGAACACTGAAGCTTTCTTT. As protein: CASSYSQGLNTEAFF.

J is TRBJ2-5 and V is TRBV28; no definite D call. Deletions cut 2 bases from V and 6 bases from J, with 19 bases between. CDR3 length equals 16 residues. Germline V lookup: CDR1 MDHEN, CDR2 SYDVKM. CDR3 protein: CASSLIIGSILKTQYF. The DNA of the CDR3 is TGTGCCAGCAGTTTAATAATAGGTTCTATCTTAAAGACCCAGTACTTC.

The chain employs TRBV6-1 and TRBJ1-5; no clear D gene. V was pared by 2 bases and J by 12 bases, with 8 bases between. From germline, CDR1 is MNHNS and CDR2 SASEGT. This CDR3 contains 11 residues. The CDR3 loop reads CASSENRNQHF. The CDR3 DNA follows: TGTGCCAGCAGTGAAAACAGAAACCAGCATTTT.

V gene TRBV27 combines with J gene TRBJ2-7, with D maybe TRBD2 (6 bases). Germline values: CDR1 MNHEY, CDR2 SMNVEV (reference sequence). V lost 3 bases to trimming and J lost 3 bases, with 9 bases between them. The CDR3 runs to 13 residues. The CDR3 nucleotides are TGTGCCAGCAGTTTTTGGGGGGTCTACGAGCAGTACGTC. Protein product: CASSFWGVYEQYV.

The chain recombines TRBV7-2 with TRBJ2-5; 9 nucleotides agree with TRBD1. CDR1 is SGHTA and CDR2 is FQGNSA in the germline V gene. This CDR3 spans 15 amino acids. Losses at the gene ends were 1 base for V and 2 bases for J; bases not matched to a gene: 2. CDR3 sequence reads: CASSLDRGRQETQYF. CDR3 DNA: TGTGCCAGCAGCTTAGACAGGGGGCGACAAGAGACCCAGTACTTC.

The chain links TRBV19 to TRBJ2-1, with D tentatively TRBD2 (7 bases). The CDR3 runs to 16 residues. V shed 6 bases and J shed 5 bases, with 20 bases lying between them. The germline gives CDR1 LNHDA, CDR2 SQIVND (reference sequence). CDR3 bases: TGTGCCAGTAGCTCCTCGGCGGGGGCCTGGAACAATGAGCAGTTCTTC. Amino acids: CASSSSAGAWNNEQFF.

The CDR3 bases are TGTGCCAGCAGTGAAGCGTGGGGGACAGGGCTCTTCTTC. This codes for CASSEAWGTGLFF. V gene TRBV2 combines with J gene TRBJ2-1; TRBD1 agrees at 9 bases. Germline V gene sequence: CDR1 SNHLY, CDR2 FYNNEI. J gave up 16 bases and V 0 bases, and 7 bases lay outside the gene matches. The CDR3 has 13 amino acids.

The genes are TRBV29-1 and TRBJ2-1; 7 bases are a match to TRBD2. The CDR3 extends over 15 amino acids. From germline, CDR1 is SQVTM and CDR2 ANQGSEA. V dropped 0 bases and J dropped 1; count of bases not matched to a gene: 3. CDR3 loop: CSVEEVGGSYNEQFF. The CDR3, as DNA: TGCAGCGTTGAAGAGGTCGGGGGGTCCTACAATGAGCAGTTCTTC.

The chain combines TRBV18 with TRBJ1-5; 8 bases match TRBD1. V was pared by 5 bases and J by 2 bases, with 8 bases of the junction left unmatched. CDR1 KGHSH and CDR2 LQKENI come from the germline V gene. The CDR3 has 16 amino acids. CDR3 sequence reads: CASSKRQGAGNQPQHF. For the CDR3, the DNA is TGTGCCAGCTCAAAGAGGCAGGGGGCAGGCAATCAGCCCCAGCATTTT.

The V and J genes are TRBV3-1 (or the pseudogene TRBV3-2) and TRBJ2-5; a weak D match, TRBD2 (5 bases). This CDR3 has 14 residues. Germline CDR1 is LGHDT and CDR2 is YNNKEL (reference sequence). The V end lost 1 base, the J end lost 6 bases, and 12 bases lay between the germline ends. The CDR3 loop is CASSQGRLEKTQYF. In nucleotides, the CDR3 is TGTGCCAGCAGCCAAGGGAGGCTAGAAAAGACCCAGTACTTC.

This rearrangement joins TRBV6-6 to TRBJ2-1, with TRBD1 matching over 9 bases. The junction had 3 bases not matched to a gene; V was cut back by 6 bases and J by 6 bases. There are 13 residues in the CDR3. Germline V CDR1 and CDR2: MNHNY, SVGAGI (reference sequence). The CDR3 region is CASRTTGGNEQFF. In nucleotides, the CDR3 is TGTGCCAGCAGAACGACAGGGGGCAATGAGCAGTTCTTC.

This chain links TRBV5-1 with TRBJ1-2; 11 bases line up with TRBD1. The germline V gene encodes CDR1 SGHRS and CDR2 YFSETQ. This CDR3 is 17 amino acids long. V was clipped by 3 bases and J by 0 bases; unmatched bases: 7. This CDR3 is CASSSPGTGGPNYGYTF. The CDR3 DNA reads TGCGCCAGCAGCTCCCCCGGGACAGGGGGACCTAACTATGGCTACACCTTC. Full variable domain (missing parts from reference TRBV5-1 and TRBJ1-2): KAGVTQTPRYLIKTRGQQVTLSCSPISGHRSVSWYQQTPGQGLQFLFEYFSETQRNKGNFPGRFSGRQFSNSRSEMNVSTLELGDSALYLCASSSPGTGGPNYGYTFGSGTRLTVV.

This clone was seen a handful of times. J is TRBJ1-6 and V is TRBV7-9; TRBD1 matches at 8 bases. Germline CDR1 reads SEHNR; CDR2 reads FQNEAQ (reference sequence). After removal of 5 bases from V and 14 bases from J, the junction contained 8 bases not matched to a gene. The CDR3 spans 13 residues. In DNA, the CDR3 is TGTGCCAGCAGCCGGACAGGGAGGGAATCCCTCCACTTT. Its protein product is CASSRTGRESLHF. The entire variable domain, with the rest obtained from reference TRBV7-9 and TRBJ1-6, is as follows: DTGVSQNPRHKITKRGQNVTFRCDPISEHNRLYWYRQTLGQGPEFLTYFQNEAQLEKSRLLSDRFSAERPKGSFSTLEIQRTEQGDSAMYLCASSRTGRESLHFGNGTRLTVT.

The chain carries TRBV24-1 and TRBJ1-2; D gene unclear. V shed 3 bases and J shed 6 bases, with 13 bases lying between them. The CDR3 is 14 amino acids. Per the germline V gene, CDR1 is KGHDR and CDR2 is SFDVKD. CDR3 loop: CATSDPRQTHGYTF. CDR3 nucleotides: TGTGCCACCAGTGATCCCAGGCAGACCCATGGCTACACCTTC.

This chain joins TRBV9 and TRBJ1-4; a weak D match, TRBD1 (5 bases). The CDR3 totals 16 residues. The ends were cut back, 0 bases at V and 0 bases at J, with 9 bases in the middle. Germline values: CDR1 SGDLS, CDR2 YYNGEE. The CDR3 region is CASSVAAGATNEKLFF. The CDR3 region has the DNA TGTGCCAGCAGCGTAGCGGCGGGGGCAACTAATGAAAAACTGTTTTTT. Complete variable domain (other parts from reference TRBV9 and TRBJ1-4): DSGVTQTPKHLITATGQRVTLRCSPRSGDLSVYWYQQSLDQGLQFLIQYYNGEERAKGNILERFSAQQFPDLHSELNLSSLELGDSALYFCASSVAAGATNEKLFFGSGTQLSVL.

V gene TRBV9 combines with J gene TRBJ1-2, with 8 nucleotides matching TRBD1. The CDR3 has 15 amino acids. V trimming: 0 bases; J trimming: 6 bases; junction bases outside the gene matches: 7. Germline V gives CDR1 SGDLS, CDR2 YYNGEE. In DNA, the CDR3 is TGTGCCAGCAGCGTAGCTTCTGGACAGGGAGATGGCTACACCTTC. Translation gives CASSVASGQGDGYTF.

Regarding this clone: The junction shows a germline mismatch at one end, possibly a read error. The DNA for the CDR3 is TGTGCCAGCGGGGGCAGGGACAAAAAAGGTCCCTCCTTT. Its protein product is CASGGRDKKGPSF. The chain is built from TRBV6-5 and TRBJ1-1; D is perhaps TRBD1 (6 bases). The CDR3 spans 13 residues. Germline CDR1 is MNHEY and CDR2 is SVGAGI.